This T cell receptor (beta chain) derives from a study of control samples from healthy donors and cancer patients. This CDR3 region has 12 residues. V lost 10 bases to trimming and J lost 8 bases, with 15 bases between them. In germline, CDR1 is SEHNR, CDR2 FQNEAQ (reference sequence). TCRdb's copy holds only in-frame clones and misses some; the assay was immunoSEQ multiplex PCR. The table for this sample gives about 200,000 clones. What was sequenced was blood. This chain connects TRBV7-9 to TRBJ1-3; D not resolved. The clonotype comes from a woman in her twenties or thirties in good health. CDR3: CAIKARVDTIYF. Written as DNA, the CDR3 is TGTGCCATCAAAGCCCGGGTAGACACCATATATTTT. Looking up the rest from reference TRBV7-9 and TRBJ1-3 gives the full variable domain: DTGVSQNPRHKITKRGQNVTFRCDPISEHNRLYWYRQTLGQGPEFLTYFQNEAQLEKSRLLSDRFSAERPKGSFSTLEIQRTEQGDSAMYLCAIKARVDTIYFGEGSWLTVV.